Following are 6 T cell receptor beta chains from one sample sequenced in a study of shared clonotypes between healthy human individuals. Profiling relied on immunoSEQ multiplex PCR, and the TCRdb table lists in-frame clones only, not all of them. This sample has over 2 million clones, with 85% to 95% found just once. What was sequenced was naive CD4+ T cells sorted from blood. This sample's subset: CD45RA+ positively selected. These receptors were taken from a man in his late teens or twenties in good health.

The chain combines TRBV5-1 with TRBJ1-2; 7 bases align to TRBD1. V was pared by 4 bases and J by 1 base, with 4 bases of the junction left unmatched. Germline V lookup: CDR1 SGHRS, CDR2 YFSETQ. The CDR3 is 14 amino acids. CDR3 region: CASSEGQNNYGYTF. The DNA of the CDR3 is TGCGCCAGCAGCGAGGGACAGAATAACTATGGCTACACCTTC.

Concerning this clone: Other DNA sequences in the same sample also yield this CDR3. This chain connects TRBV10-3 to TRBJ2-7; unclear D gene. The germline gives CDR1 ENHRY, CDR2 SYGVKD. V lost 2 bases, J lost 3 bases, and 5 bases lay in between. This CDR3 is built from 12 residues. The CDR3 region is CAISEAGYEQYF. CDR3 nucleotide sequence: TGTGCCATCAGTGAGGCAGGCTACGAGCAGTACTTC.

The gene calls are TRBV27 and TRBJ2-7, with 13 bases matching TRBD2. This CDR3 has 17 amino acids. Germline CDR1 reads MNHEY; CDR2 reads SMNVEV (reference sequence). V lost 5 bases and J lost 2; bases outside the gene matches: 9. CDR3 in DNA: TGTGCCAGCAGTCCCACTAGCGGGAGGGCCTCAACCTACGAGCAGTACTTC. This translates into CASSPTSGRASTYEQYF.

The rearrangement joins TRBV5-4 to TRBJ2-7, with 9 bases lining up with TRBD2. CDR1 and CDR2 from the germline V gene are SGHNT and YYREEE (reference sequence). The CDR3 length is 14 residues. After removal of 6 bases from V and 6 bases from J, the junction contained 10 bases not matched to a gene. The CDR3 coding sequence is TGTGCCAGCACCAACATGGCGGGAGGGGGCGAGCAGTACTTC. Its protein product is CASTNMAGGGEQYF.

The chain recombines TRBV28 with TRBJ1-1; weak D call: TRBD1 (6 bases). With 7 bases removed from V and 10 bases from J, the gap between germline ends came to 13 bases. CDR1 MDHEN and CDR2 SYDVKM come from the germline V gene. This CDR3 has 11 amino acids. This CDR3 reads CASTRGFGAFF. The CDR3 bases are TGTGCCAGCACTAGGGGGTTCGGAGCTTTCTTT.

The CDR3 spells CASSPVSGTSGRNEQFF. For the CDR3, the DNA is TGTGCCAGCAGTCCGGTTTCCGGGACTAGCGGGCGCAATGAGCAGTTCTTC. The chain combines TRBV27 with TRBJ2-1; the match to TRBD2 covers 12 bases. V was pared by 5 bases and J by 6 bases, with 11 bases of the junction left unmatched. The CDR3 totals 17 residues. The germline gives CDR1 MNHEY, CDR2 SMNVEV (reference sequence).